This T cell receptor beta chain was sequenced for a study of identical twins. This CDR3 spans 17 amino acids. Germline CDR1 reads SGHRS; CDR2 reads YFSETQ. V dropped 5 bases and J dropped 9 bases, with 29 bases sitting between them. Notes on the study in general: There is a chance that invariant MAIT and iNKT cells partially muddied zero-insertion analyses.

About this clonotype: Antigen: not known.

Each CDR3 protein gets one entry after TCRdb re-called the 5' RACE reads with MiXCR. The sample lists about 470,000 distinct CDR3 sequences; 20% to 30% were seen once. In addition, the sample was reused for a study of T cells expressing NK-cell markers.

This TCR was recovered from a woman younger than 30 in good health. The chain couples TRBV5-1 to TRBJ2-5; TRBD2 is a possible D gene (6 bases). The sequenced material came from CD4+ T cells sorted from blood. The CDR3 spells CASSWYPGLEVEGSQYF. As DNA, the CDR3 is TGCGCCAGCAGTTGGTACCCGGGACTGGAGGTTGAAGGGTCCCAGTACTTC.